This entry features one T cell receptor beta chain sequence. Its cognate antigen is unknown. Described time point: newly diagnosed, previously untreated cHL patient sample. Peripheral samples used as comparators were newly diagnosed, untreated classical Hodgkin lymphoma PBMCs. Produced via immunoSEQ multiplex PCR; TCRdb's table is partial and in-frame only. The table shows tens of thousands of clones, with roughly 88% occurring only once. This CDR3 spans 15 amino acids. The ends lost 6 bases at V and 7 bases at J; junction bases unmatched: 13. In germline, CDR1 is MNHNY, CDR2 SVGAGI (reference sequence). The data are from a study of PD-1 blockade in classical Hodgkin lymphoma. Broader study findings: Before treatment, TCR diversity in newly diagnosed patients was reportedly lower than in healthy donors. Why the repertoires differ is still unclear, perhaps disease activity or prior therapy.

Sequencing was performed on peripheral blood mononuclear cells (PBMCs). The chain links TRBV6-6 to TRBJ2-7; TRBD2 agrees at 9 bases. The source is a human donor with classical Hodgkin lymphoma. As DNA, the CDR3 is TGTGCCAGCAGCCCCGCCCGAGCTAGCGGGGTGGAGCAGTACTTC. Residues: CASSPARASGVEQYF.